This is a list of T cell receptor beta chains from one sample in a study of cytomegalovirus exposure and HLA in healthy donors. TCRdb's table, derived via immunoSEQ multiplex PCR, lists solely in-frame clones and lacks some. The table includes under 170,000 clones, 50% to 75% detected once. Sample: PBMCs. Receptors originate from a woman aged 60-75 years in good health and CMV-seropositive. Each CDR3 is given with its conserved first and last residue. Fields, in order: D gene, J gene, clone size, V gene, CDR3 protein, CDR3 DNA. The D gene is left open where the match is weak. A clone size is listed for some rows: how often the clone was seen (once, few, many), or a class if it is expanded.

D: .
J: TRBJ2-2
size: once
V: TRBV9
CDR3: CASSRGGRDTGELFF
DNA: TGTGCCAGCAGCCGAGGGGGGAGGGACACCGGGGAGCTGTTTTTT

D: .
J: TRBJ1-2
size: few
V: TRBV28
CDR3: CASTQGNYGYTF
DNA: TGTGCCAGCACACAGGGTAACTATGGCTACACCTTC

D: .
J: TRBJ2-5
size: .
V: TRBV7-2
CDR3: CASSPLAATREQYF
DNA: TGTGCCAGCAGCCCATTAGCGGCGACGAGGGAGCAGTACTTC

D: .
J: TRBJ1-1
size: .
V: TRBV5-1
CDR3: CASSSMTSSNTEAFF
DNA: TGCGCCAGCAGCTCCATGACAAGCTCGAACACTGAAGCTTTCTTT

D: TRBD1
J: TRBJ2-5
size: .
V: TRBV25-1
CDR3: CASSRPGTGTEGWETQYF
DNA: TGTGCCAGCAGTCGACCCGGGACAGGGACGGAGGGTTGGGAGACCCAGTACTTC

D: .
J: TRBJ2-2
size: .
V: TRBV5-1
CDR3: CASSFMVSGELFF
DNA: TGCGCCAGCAGCTTTATGGTGAGCGGGGAGCTGTTTTTT

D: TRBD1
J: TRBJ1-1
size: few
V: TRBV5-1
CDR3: CASSLVGQGLSEAFF
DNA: TGCGCCAGCAGCTTGGTTGGACAGGGACTAAGTGAAGCTTTCTTT

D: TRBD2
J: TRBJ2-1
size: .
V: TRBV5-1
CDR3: CASSLLASGNNEQFF
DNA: TGCGCCAGCAGCTTGTTGGCTAGCGGGAACAATGAGCAGTTCTTC

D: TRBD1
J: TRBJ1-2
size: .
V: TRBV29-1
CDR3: CSVDGRDRGFKNYGYTF
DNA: TGCAGCGTTGATGGCCGGGACAGGGGGTTCAAGAACTATGGCTACACCTTC

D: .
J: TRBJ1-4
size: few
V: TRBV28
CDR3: CASSYRRRNEKLFF
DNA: TGTGCCAGCAGTTACCGTCGGAGGAATGAAAAACTGTTTTTT

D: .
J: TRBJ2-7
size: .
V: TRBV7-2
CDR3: CASSLTGGTGAAYEQYF
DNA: TGTGCCAGCAGCTTAACCGGGGGAACGGGAGCGGCCTACGAGCAGTACTTC

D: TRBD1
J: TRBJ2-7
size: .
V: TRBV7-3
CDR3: CASSFGQGSEQYF
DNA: TGTGCCAGCAGCTTCGGACAGGGGAGCGAGCAGTACTTC

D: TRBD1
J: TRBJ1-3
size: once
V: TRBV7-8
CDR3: CASSPPRLQGASGNTIYF
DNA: TGTGCCAGCAGCCCCCCGAGGCTACAGGGGGCTTCGGGAAACACCATATATTTT

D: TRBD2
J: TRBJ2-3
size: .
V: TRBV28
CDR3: CASSITTSGSSTDTQYF
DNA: TGTGCCAGCAGTATCACGACTAGCGGATCTAGCACAGATACGCAGTATTTT

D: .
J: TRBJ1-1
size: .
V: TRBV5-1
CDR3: CASSLGAGREAFF
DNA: TGCGCCAGCAGCTTGGGGGCCGGCAGAGAAGCTTTCTTT

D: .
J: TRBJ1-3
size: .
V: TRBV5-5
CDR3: CASSLAPGRAGNTIYF
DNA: TGTGCCAGCAGCTTGGCTCCGGGCAGGGCTGGAAACACCATATATTTT

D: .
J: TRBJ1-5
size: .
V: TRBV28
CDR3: CASRVGGNNQPQHF
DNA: TGTGCCAGCAGGGTTGGGGGGAACAATCAGCCCCAGCATTTT

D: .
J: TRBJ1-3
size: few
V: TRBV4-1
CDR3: CASSQDPMSGNTIYF
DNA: TGCGCCAGCAGCCAAGACCCTATGTCTGGAAACACCATATATTTT

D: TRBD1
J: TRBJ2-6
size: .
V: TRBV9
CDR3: CASSVGQGRANVLTF
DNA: TGTGCCAGCAGCGTAGGACAGGGTAGGGCCAACGTCCTGACTTTC

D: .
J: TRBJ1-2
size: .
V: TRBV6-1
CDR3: CASSEWGGPGYGYTF
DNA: TGTGCCAGCAGTGAGTGGGGGGGGCCCGGTTATGGCTACACCTTC

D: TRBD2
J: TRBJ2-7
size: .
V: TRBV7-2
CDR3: CASSPMSGRGSYEQYF
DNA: TGTGCCAGCAGCCCCATGAGCGGGAGGGGTTCCTACGAGCAGTACTTC

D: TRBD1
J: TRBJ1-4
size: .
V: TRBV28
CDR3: CASSLEQGKLAEKLFF
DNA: TGTGCCAGCAGTTTGGAACAGGGGAAATTAGCTGAAAAACTGTTTTTT

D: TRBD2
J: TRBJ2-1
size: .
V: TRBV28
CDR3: CASSSGLAGRSYNEQFF
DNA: TGTGCCAGCAGTTCCGGACTAGCGGGAAGGTCCTACAATGAGCAGTTCTTC

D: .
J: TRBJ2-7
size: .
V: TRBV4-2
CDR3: CASSQDANSYEQYF
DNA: TGTGCCAGCAGCCAAGATGCGAACTCCTACGAGCAGTACTTC

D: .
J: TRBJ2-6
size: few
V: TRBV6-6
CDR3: CASSGRSSGANVLTF
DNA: TGTGCCAGCAGTGGCCGGAGCTCTGGGGCCAACGTCCTGACTTTC

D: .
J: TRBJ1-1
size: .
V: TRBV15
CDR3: CATSPPGRTYNTEAFF
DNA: TGTGCCACCAGCCCCCCCGGCAGGACTTATAACACTGAAGCTTTCTTT

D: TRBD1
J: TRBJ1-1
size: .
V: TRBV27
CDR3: CASSSTGEAGWTEAFF
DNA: TGTGCCAGCAGCTCGACAGGGGAAGCTGGCTGGACTGAAGCTTTCTTT

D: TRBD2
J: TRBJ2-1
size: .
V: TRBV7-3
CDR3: CASSLTFLAGNNEQFF
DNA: TGTGCCAGCAGCTTAACGTTCCTAGCGGGAAACAATGAGCAGTTCTTC

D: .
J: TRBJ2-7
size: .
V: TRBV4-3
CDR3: CASSQDLSGSPYEQYF
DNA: TGCGCCAGCAGCCAAGACCTGAGCGGGTCCCCCTACGAGCAGTACTTC

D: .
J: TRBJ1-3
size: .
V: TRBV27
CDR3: CASSPRVRVSGNTIYF
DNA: TGTGCCAGCAGTCCCAGGGTCCGCGTCTCTGGAAACACCATATATTTT

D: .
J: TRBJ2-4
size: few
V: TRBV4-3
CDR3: CASSQVQGLAKNIQYF
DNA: TGCGCCAGCAGCCAAGTACAGGGATTAGCCAAAAACATTCAGTACTTC

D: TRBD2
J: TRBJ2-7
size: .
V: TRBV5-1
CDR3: CASSFPTSGILYEQYF
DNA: TGCGCCAGCAGCTTCCCGACTAGCGGGATACTCTACGAGCAGTACTTC

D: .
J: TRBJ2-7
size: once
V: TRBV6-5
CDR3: CASSYSRTAYEQYF
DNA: TGTGCCAGCAGTTACTCAAGGACAGCCTACGAGCAGTACTTC

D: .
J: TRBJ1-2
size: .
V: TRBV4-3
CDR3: CASSQEGRGGYTF
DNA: TGCGCCAGCAGCCAAGAGGGGAGGGGAGGCTACACCTTC

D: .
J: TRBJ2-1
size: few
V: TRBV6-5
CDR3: CASSYLGSSYNEQFF
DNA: TGTGCCAGCAGTTACCTGGGGAGCTCCTACAATGAGCAGTTCTTC

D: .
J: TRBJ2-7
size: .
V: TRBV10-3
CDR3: CAISDPRTLSTYEQYF
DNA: TGTGCCATCAGTGACCCGAGGACTCTCTCCACCTACGAGCAGTACTTC

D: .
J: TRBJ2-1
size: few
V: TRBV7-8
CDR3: CASSSGNYNEQFF
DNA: TGTGCCAGCAGCTCGGGAAATTACAATGAGCAGTTCTTC

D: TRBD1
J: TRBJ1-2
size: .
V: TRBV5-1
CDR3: CASSSTGVKADYTF
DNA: TGCGCCAGCAGCTCTACAGGGGTAAAGGCGGACTACACCTTC

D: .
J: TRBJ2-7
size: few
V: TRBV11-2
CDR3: CASSFSSGSSSYEQYF
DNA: TGTGCCAGCAGCTTTTCCAGCGGGTCAAGCTCCTACGAGCAGTACTTC

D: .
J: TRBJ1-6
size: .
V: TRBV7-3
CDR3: CASSLRPGGQGSPLHF
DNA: TGTGCCAGCAGCTTACGCCCCGGGGGGCAAGGTTCACCCCTCCACTTT

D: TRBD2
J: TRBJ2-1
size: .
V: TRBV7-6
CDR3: CASSLVPSGSLANEQFF
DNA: TGTGCCAGCAGCTTAGTCCCTAGCGGGAGTTTAGCGAATGAGCAGTTCTTC

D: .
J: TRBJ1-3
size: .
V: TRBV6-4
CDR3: CASSDLPVNSNGNTIYF
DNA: TGTGCCAGCAGTGACTTGCCGGTCAACTCTAATGGAAACACCATATATTTT

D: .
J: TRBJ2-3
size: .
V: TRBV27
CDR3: CASSLSLTNTDTQYF
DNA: TGTGCCAGCAGTTTATCCCTAACCAACACAGATACGCAGTATTTT

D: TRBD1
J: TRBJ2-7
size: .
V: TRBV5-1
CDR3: CASSLAGQVSNEQYF
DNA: TGCGCCAGCAGCTTGGCGGGACAGGTCTCCAACGAGCAGTACTTC

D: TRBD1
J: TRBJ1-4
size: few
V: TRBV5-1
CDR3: CASTTGPGDEKLFF
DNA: TGCGCCAGCACGACAGGGCCTGGGGATGAAAAACTGTTTTTT

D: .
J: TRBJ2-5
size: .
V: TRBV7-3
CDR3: CASSLNTDPQETQYF
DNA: TGTGCCAGCAGCTTAAATACAGACCCCCAAGAGACCCAGTACTTC

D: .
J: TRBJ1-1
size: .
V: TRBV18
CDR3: CASSPSQQGWNTEAFF
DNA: TGTGCCAGCTCACCTTCCCAGCAGGGCTGGAACACTGAAGCTTTCTTT

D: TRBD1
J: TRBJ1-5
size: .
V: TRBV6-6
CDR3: CASRNNRGNLGQPQHF
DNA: TGTGCCAGCAGAAATAACAGGGGGAACCTTGGTCAGCCCCAGCATTTT

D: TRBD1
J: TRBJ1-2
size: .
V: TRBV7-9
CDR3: CSSSLGDSGYTF
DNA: TGTTCCAGCAGCTTGGGGGACAGTGGCTACACCTTC

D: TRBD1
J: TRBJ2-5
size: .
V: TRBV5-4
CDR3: CASSSGTDKETQYF
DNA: TGTGCCAGCAGCTCAGGGACAGATAAAGAGACCCAGTACTTC

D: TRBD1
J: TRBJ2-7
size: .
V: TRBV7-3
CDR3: CASSPDGTGGYEQYF
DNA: TGTGCCAGCAGCCCCGATGGGACAGGGGGCTACGAGCAGTACTTC

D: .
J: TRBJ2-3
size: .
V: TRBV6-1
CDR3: CASSEEAGYTQYF
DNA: TGTGCCAGCAGTGAGGAGGCAGGCTATACGCAGTATTTT

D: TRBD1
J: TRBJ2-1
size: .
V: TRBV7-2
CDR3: CASSFDRASYNEQFF
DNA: TGTGCCAGCAGCTTTGACAGGGCCTCCTACAATGAGCAGTTCTTC

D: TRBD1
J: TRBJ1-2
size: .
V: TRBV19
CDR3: CASSIYAGGMTSYYGYTF
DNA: TGTGCCAGTAGTATTTATGCAGGGGGAATGACCTCGTACTATGGCTACACCTTC